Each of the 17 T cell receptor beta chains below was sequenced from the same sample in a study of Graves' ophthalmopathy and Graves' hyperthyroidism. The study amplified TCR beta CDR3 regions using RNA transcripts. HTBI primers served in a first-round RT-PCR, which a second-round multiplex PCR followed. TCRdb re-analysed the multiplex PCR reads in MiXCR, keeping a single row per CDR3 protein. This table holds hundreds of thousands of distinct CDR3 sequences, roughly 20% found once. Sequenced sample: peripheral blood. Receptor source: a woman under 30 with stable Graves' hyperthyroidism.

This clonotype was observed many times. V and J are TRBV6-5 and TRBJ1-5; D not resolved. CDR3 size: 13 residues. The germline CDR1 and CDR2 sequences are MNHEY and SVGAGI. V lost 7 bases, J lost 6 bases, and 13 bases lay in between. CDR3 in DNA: TGTGCCAGCACCGCACATATCTCTCAGCCCCAGCATTTT. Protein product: CASTAHISQPQHF.

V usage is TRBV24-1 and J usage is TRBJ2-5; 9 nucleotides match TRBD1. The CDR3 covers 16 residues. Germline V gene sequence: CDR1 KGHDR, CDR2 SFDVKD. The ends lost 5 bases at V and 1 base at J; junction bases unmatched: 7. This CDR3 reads CATSVGTGNSQETQYF. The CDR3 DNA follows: TGTGCCACCAGTGTTGGGACAGGGAACAGCCAAGAGACCCAGTACTTC.

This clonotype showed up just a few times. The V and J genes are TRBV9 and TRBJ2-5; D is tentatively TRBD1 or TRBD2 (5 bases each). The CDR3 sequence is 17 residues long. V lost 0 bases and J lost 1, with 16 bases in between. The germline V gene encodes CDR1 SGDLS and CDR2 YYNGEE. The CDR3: CASSVADMRGPQETQYF. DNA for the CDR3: TGTGCCAGCAGCGTAGCCGATATGAGGGGACCCCAAGAGACCCAGTACTTC.

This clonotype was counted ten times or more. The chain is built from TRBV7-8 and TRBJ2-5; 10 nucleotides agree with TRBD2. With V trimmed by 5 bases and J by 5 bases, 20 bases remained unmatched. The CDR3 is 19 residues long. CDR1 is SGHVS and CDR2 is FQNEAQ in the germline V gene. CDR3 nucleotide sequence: TGTGCCAGCAGCCCTAGGAGACGGAGCGGGAGGGGATTTGAGGAGACCCAGTACTTC. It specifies CASSPRRRSGRGFEETQYF.

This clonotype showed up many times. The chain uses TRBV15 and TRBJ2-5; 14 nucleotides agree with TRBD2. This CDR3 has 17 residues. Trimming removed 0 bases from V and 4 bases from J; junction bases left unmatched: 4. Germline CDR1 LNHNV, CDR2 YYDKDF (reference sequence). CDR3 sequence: CATSREGTSGRGETQYF. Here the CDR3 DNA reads TGTGCCACCAGCAGAGAGGGGACTAGCGGGAGAGGAGAGACCCAGTACTTC.

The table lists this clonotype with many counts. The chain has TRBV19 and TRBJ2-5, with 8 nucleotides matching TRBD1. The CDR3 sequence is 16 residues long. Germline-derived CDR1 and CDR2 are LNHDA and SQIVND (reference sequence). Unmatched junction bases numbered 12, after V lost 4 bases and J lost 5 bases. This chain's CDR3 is CASSTGQGQRSETQYF. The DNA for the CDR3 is TGTGCCAGTAGTACCGGACAGGGACAACGGAGCGAGACCCAGTACTTC.

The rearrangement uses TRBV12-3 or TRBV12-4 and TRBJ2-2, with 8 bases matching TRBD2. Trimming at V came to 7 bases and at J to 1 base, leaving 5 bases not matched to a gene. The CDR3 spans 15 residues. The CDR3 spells CASTPLAVNTGELFF. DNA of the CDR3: TGTGCCAGCACCCCACTAGCGGTGAACACCGGGGAGCTGTTTTTT.

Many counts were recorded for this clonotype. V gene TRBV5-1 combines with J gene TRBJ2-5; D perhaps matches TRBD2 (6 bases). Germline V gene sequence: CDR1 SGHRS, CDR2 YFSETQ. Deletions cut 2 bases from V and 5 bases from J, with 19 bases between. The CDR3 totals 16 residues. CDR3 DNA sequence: TGCGCCAGCAGCTTAAACCGGGAAACCGGAGGGGAGACCCAGTACTTC. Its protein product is CASSLNRETGGETQYF.

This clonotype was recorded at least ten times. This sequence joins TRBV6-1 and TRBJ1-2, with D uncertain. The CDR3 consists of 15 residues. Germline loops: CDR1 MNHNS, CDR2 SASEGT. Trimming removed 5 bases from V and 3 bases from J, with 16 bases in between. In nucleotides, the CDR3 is TGTGCCAGCAGTAATTCCCTAACAAGAGACTATGGCTACACCTTC. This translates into CASSNSLTRDYGYTF.

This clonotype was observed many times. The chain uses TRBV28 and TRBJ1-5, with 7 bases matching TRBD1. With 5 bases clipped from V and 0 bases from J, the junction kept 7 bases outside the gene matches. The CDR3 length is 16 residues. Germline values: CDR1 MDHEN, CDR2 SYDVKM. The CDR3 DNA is TGTGCCAGCAGTCCCCGGACAGGTTTTAGCAATCAGCCCCAGCATTTT. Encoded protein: CASSPRTGFSNQPQHF.

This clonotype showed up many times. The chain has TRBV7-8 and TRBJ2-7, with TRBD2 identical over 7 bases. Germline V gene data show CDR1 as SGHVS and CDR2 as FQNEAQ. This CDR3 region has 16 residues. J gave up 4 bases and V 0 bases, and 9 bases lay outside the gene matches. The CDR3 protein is CASSLAGASGFYEQYF. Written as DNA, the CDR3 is TGTGCCAGCAGCTTAGCCGGGGCTAGCGGATTTTACGAGCAGTACTTC. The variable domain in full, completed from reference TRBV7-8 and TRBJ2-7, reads GAGVSQSPRYKVAKRGQDVALRCDPISGHVSLFWYQQALGQGPEFLTYFQNEAQLDKSGLPSDRFFAERPEGSVSTLKIQRTQQEDSAVYLCASSLAGASGFYEQYFGPGTRLTVT.

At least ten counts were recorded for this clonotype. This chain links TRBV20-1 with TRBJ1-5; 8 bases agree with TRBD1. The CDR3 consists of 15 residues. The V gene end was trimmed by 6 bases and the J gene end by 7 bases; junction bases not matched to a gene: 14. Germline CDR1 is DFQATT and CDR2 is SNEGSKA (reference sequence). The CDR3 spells CSAVLLRGQGQPQHF. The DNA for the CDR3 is TGCAGTGCCGTTCTTCTCAGGGGGCAAGGGCAGCCCCAGCATTTT.

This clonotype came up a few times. The CDR3 bases are TGTGCCAGCAGTCGGGACAGGGGATGGGCCGGGGAGCTGTTTTTT. This translates into CASSRDRGWAGELFF. The chain employs TRBV6-1 and TRBJ2-2, with TRBD1 matching over 10 bases. J lost 6 bases, V lost 5 bases, and 6 bases had no gene match. This CDR3 has 15 amino acids. Germline-derived CDR1 and CDR2 are MNHNS and SASEGT.

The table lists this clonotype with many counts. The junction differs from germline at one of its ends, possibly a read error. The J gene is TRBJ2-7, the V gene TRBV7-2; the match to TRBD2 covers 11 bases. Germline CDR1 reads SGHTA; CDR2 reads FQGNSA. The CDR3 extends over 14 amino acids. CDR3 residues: CASSLLLAGVSSNF. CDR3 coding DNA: TGTGCCAGCAGCTTATTACTAGCGGGAGTAAGTTCGAACTTC.

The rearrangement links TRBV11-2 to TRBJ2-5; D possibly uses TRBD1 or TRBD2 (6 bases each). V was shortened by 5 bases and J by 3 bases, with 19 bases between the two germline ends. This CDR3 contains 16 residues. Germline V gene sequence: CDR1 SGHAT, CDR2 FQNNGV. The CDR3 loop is CASSPGPGAAEETQYF. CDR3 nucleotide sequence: TGTGCCAGCAGCCCAGGTCCGGGGGCGGCCGAAGAGACCCAGTACTTC.

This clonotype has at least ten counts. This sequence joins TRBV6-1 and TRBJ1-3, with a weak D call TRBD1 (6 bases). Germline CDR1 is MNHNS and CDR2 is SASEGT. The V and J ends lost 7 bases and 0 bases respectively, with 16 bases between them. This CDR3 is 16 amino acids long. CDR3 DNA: TGTGCCAGCACCGGACAGTTCTCCTTCTCTGGAAACACCATATATTTT. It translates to CASTGQFSFSGNTIYF.

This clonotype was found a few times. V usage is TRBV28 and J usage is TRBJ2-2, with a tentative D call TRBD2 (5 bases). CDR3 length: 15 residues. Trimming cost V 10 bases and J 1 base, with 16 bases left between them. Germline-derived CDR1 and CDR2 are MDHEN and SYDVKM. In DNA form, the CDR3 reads TGTGCCATCGAAAGGCCCAGCGGGAACACCGGGGAGCTGTTTTTT. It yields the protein CAIERPSGNTGELFF.